The sample holds one count of the clone carrying this T cell receptor (beta chain). This record belongs to a study of T cells in Graves' hyperthyroidism and ophthalmopathy. Amplified TCR beta CDR3 regions derived from RNA transcripts. TCR CDR3 regions were first amplified by RT-PCR with HTBI primers. TCRdb re-analysed the multiplex PCR reads in MiXCR, keeping a single row per CDR3 protein. Of nearly 750,000 distinct CDR3 sequences listed, under 45% are singletons. Germline V gene lookup returns CDR1 MGHDK and CDR2 SYGVNS. V dropped 4 bases and J dropped 0 bases, with 16 bases sitting between them. The CDR3 is made up of 16 amino acids.

The specimen was blood. The chain carries TRBV25-1 and TRBJ2-7, with D possibly matching TRBD2 (6 bases). This sequence originates from a woman between 40 and 50 years old with Graves' hyperthyroidism. The chain's CDR3 is CASSGSGTYVSYEQYF. CDR3 DNA sequence: TGTGCCAGCAGTGGATCTGGGACTTACGTCTCCTACGAGCAGTACTTC.